This TCR beta chain was found in a study of blood T cells in healthy people across ages. The authors ran a second PCR of roughly 6 to 12 cycles using a sample-barcoded 5' primer and a J-beta primer mix. Via MiXCR, TCRdb re-called the 5' RACE reads, giving one row per CDR3 protein. The top ten clones hold 3% to 4% of a sample with about 630,000 distinct CDR3 sequences, about 21% of them seen once. The V gene's germline CDR1 is LGHNA and CDR2 YSLEER. The length of the CDR3 is 14 residues. Trimming at V came to 6 bases and at J to 5 bases, leaving 6 bases not matched to a gene. V is TRBV4-3 and J is TRBJ2-5, with TRBD2 identical over 10 bases. This clonotype originated in a man between 65 and 79 years old in good health. Sequenced material: blood. CDR3 amino acids: CASSLAGDWETQYF. The CDR3 DNA sequence: TGCGCCAGCAGTCTAGCGGGAGATTGGGAGACCCAGTACTTC.